These 20 T cell receptor beta chains were all obtained from the same sample, sequenced in a study of T cell responses to AZD1222 COVID-19 vaccine. Clones were sequenced by immunoSEQ multiplex PCR, and TCRdb holds only the in-frame ones, with some missing. The repertoire has about 150,000 clones, roughly 90% of them found once; the top ten carry around 3.1%. The input for sequencing was peripheral blood, taken on day 0 of AZD1222 vaccination. The receptor source for this set is an adult in good health.

Comments on this clone: This CDR3 is also generated by other DNA sequences in the sample. The chain links TRBV27 to TRBJ1-6; D unclear. The germline CDR1 and CDR2 sequences are MNHEY and SMNVEV (reference sequence). The CDR3 totals 13 residues. V was cut by 5 bases and J by 2 bases, with 4 bases left in between. The CDR3 reads CASSLAYNSPLHF. The DNA for the CDR3 is TGTGCCAGCAGTCTCGCCTATAATTCACCCCTCCACTTT.

This chain connects TRBV7-2 to TRBJ1-4, with D possibly being TRBD1 (6 bases). Trimming cost V 5 bases and J 5 bases, with 15 bases left between them. Germline assignment: CDR1 SGHTA and CDR2 FQGNSA. This CDR3 contains 15 residues. The CDR3 region is CASSRGGALNEKLFF. CDR3 nucleotides: TGTGCCAGCAGCAGAGGGGGGGCCTTGAATGAAAAACTGTTTTTT.

V is TRBV10-1 and J is TRBJ1-1; D possibly corresponds to TRBD1 (5 bases). This CDR3 contains 14 residues. Looked up from germline, CDR1 is WNHNN and CDR2 is SYGVQD (reference sequence). V was cut by 3 bases and J by 4 bases, with 12 bases left in between. The CDR3 sequence is CASSDLQGGTEAFF. The CDR3 DNA sequence: TGCGCCAGCAGTGATTTGCAGGGAGGCACTGAAGCTTTCTTT.

J is TRBJ1-2 and V is TRBV29-1; 7 bases map to TRBD1. CDR3 length: 14 amino acids. Per the germline V gene, CDR1 is SQVTM and CDR2 is ANQGSEA. V lost 6 bases and J lost 6; bases outside the gene matches: 13. The CDR3 is CSVSVGTDKNGYTF. DNA for the CDR3: TGCAGCGTGTCCGTAGGGACAGACAAGAATGGCTACACCTTC. Filled out from reference TRBV29-1 and TRBJ1-2, the complete variable domain reads SAVISQKPSRDICQRGTSLTIQCQVDSQVTMMFWYRQQPGQSLTLIATANQGSEATYESGFVIDKFPISRPNLTFSTLTVSNMSPEDSSIYLCSVSVGTDKNGYTFGSGTRLTVV.

The chain has TRBV3-1 (or the pseudogene TRBV3-2) and TRBJ2-2, with D possibly TRBD1 on 6 matching bases. Germline V gives CDR1 LGHDT, CDR2 YNNKEL (reference sequence). V lost 4 bases and J 3 bases, leaving 12 bases between the germline ends. This CDR3 has 15 residues. The CDR3 reads CASSPGQGYTGELFF. The CDR3 region has the DNA TGTGCCAGCAGCCCCGGGCAGGGGTACACCGGGGAGCTGTTTTTT.

The V call is TRBV18, the J call TRBJ2-3; D is perhaps TRBD1 (6 bases). The CDR3 has 17 residues. From germline, CDR1 is KGHSH and CDR2 LQKENI. Trimming removed 2 bases at V and 1 base at J, with 16 bases between. CDR3: CASSPGITGLGTDTQYF. CDR3 in DNA: TGTGCCAGCTCACCAGGGATTACAGGGCTGGGCACAGATACGCAGTATTTT.

V usage is TRBV7-9 and J usage is TRBJ2-5; D possibly corresponds to TRBD1 (5 bases). V was clipped by 1 base and J by 5 bases, with 14 bases between them. The CDR3 spans 15 residues. Germline loops: CDR1 SEHNR, CDR2 FQNEAQ (reference sequence). The CDR3 nucleotides read TGTGCCAGCAGCTTAGGGGCAGGGTTTGAGGAGACCCAGTACTTC. It codes for CASSLGAGFEETQYF. Filled out from reference TRBV7-9 and TRBJ2-5, the complete variable domain reads DTGVSQNPRHKITKRGQNVTFRCDPISEHNRLYWYRQTLGQGPEFLTYFQNEAQLEKSRLLSDRFSAERPKGSFSTLEIQRTEQGDSAMYLCASSLGAGFEETQYFGPGTRLLVL.

This chain connects TRBV2 to TRBJ2-2; D is ambiguous. V lost 6 bases and J lost 4, with 12 bases in between. The CDR3 has 14 amino acids. The germline CDR1 and CDR2 sequences are SNHLY and FYNNEI. This chain's CDR3 is CASREQWGTGELFF. The CDR3 coding sequence is TGTGCCAGCAGGGAACAATGGGGCACCGGGGAGCTGTTTTTT.

The J gene is TRBJ2-2, the V gene TRBV15, with TRBD1 as a possible D gene (5 bases). CDR3 size: 14 residues. CDR1 is LNHNV, CDR2 YYDKDF, per germline (reference sequence). The V end lost 7 bases, the J end lost 3 bases, and 12 bases lay between the germline ends. CDR3: CATTQGLDTGELFF. The DNA for the CDR3 is TGTGCCACCACTCAGGGCCTGGACACCGGGGAGCTGTTTTTT.

This rearrangement joins TRBV7-2 to TRBJ1-4, with TRBD1 as a possible D gene (5 bases). The V gene lost 0 bases and the J gene lost 7 bases, with 12 bases spanning the gap. Germline-derived CDR1 and CDR2 are SGHTA and FQGNSA. The CDR3 length is 15 residues. The CDR3 protein is CASSLAHGGGEKLFF. The DNA of the CDR3 is TGTGCCAGCAGCTTAGCGCATGGGGGTGGTGAAAAACTGTTTTTT.

In its sample, this clone was seen a few times. J is TRBJ1-2 and V is TRBV6-2 or TRBV6-3, with 9 bases lining up with TRBD1. This CDR3 is 13 amino acids long. Unmatched junction bases numbered 10, after V lost 5 bases and J lost 12 bases. Per the germline V gene, CDR1 is MNHEY and CDR2 is SVGEGT. CDR3 sequence (DNA): TGTGCCAGCAGTGACGGGACAGGGTCTCGTGACACCTTC. It translates to CASSDGTGSRDTF.

This rearrangement joins TRBV7-8 to TRBJ2-2; D is unresolved. This CDR3 comprises 14 residues. V shed 1 base and J shed 2 bases, with 5 bases lying between them. Germline V lookup: CDR1 SGHVS, CDR2 FQNEAQ. The CDR3 here is CASSLVPNTGELFF. CDR3 DNA: TGTGCCAGCAGCTTAGTCCCTAACACCGGGGAGCTGTTTTTT.

The chain carries TRBV24-1 and TRBJ2-5; D possibly corresponds to TRBD2 (7 bases). From germline, CDR1 is KGHDR and CDR2 SFDVKD. CDR3 size: 14 residues. V lost 5 bases and J 1 base, leaving 10 bases between the germline ends. DNA of the CDR3: TGTGCCACCAGTGGTCGGGGGGCCCAAGAGACCCAGTACTTC. Its protein is CATSGRGAQETQYF.

The chain is built from TRBV6-5 and TRBJ2-7; TRBD1 matches at 8 bases. CDR1 MNHEY and CDR2 SVGAGI come from the germline V gene. CDR3 length equals 12 residues. V shed 10 bases and J 2 bases; nucleotides not matched to a gene: 4. DNA of the CDR3: TGTGCCACCGGACAGGGACCCTACGAGCAGTACTTC. Its translation is CATGQGPYEQYF.

The J gene is TRBJ1-1, the V gene TRBV4-3; a weak D match, TRBD1 (6 bases). Trimming took 0 bases from V and 4 from J, leaving 9 bases between them. Germline V gene data show CDR1 as LGHNA and CDR2 as YSLEER. This CDR3 has 14 residues. DNA of the CDR3: TGCGCCAGCAGCCAAGACAGGGGAAGCACTGAAGCTTTCTTT. Its protein product is CASSQDRGSTEAFF.

The chain has TRBV5-5 and TRBJ2-1; no firm D call. The germline gives CDR1 SGHKS, CDR2 YYEKEE (reference sequence). The CDR3 is made up of 13 amino acids. Trimming removed 2 bases at V and 4 bases at J, with 7 bases between. The CDR3 nucleotides read TGTGCCAGCAGCTTTGACCTATACAATGAGCAGTTCTTC. Translation: CASSFDLYNEQFF.

This clone occurred once. CDR3 sequence reads: CASTPQGARRGYTF. CDR3 nucleotide sequence: TGTGCCAGTACCCCACAAGGCGCGCGGCGTGGCTACACCTTC. The rearrangement links TRBV19 to TRBJ1-2; D is unresolved. Trimming took off 7 bases at V and 7 bases at J, with 19 bases between the two ends. Germline lookup yields CDR1 LNHDA and CDR2 SQIVND (reference sequence). CDR3 size: 14 residues.

The CDR3: CASSDGTGATNEKLFF. CDR3 DNA sequence: TGTGCCAGCAGTGATGGGACAGGGGCAACTAATGAAAAACTGTTTTTT. This rearrangement joins TRBV6-1 to TRBJ1-4; 10 bases agree with TRBD1. V gave up 3 bases and J gave up 0 bases; unmatched junction bases: 1. The germline CDR1 and CDR2 sequences are MNHNS and SASEGT. This CDR3 contains 16 residues.

Points on this clone: Different DNA sequences within this sample yield the same CDR3. This chain connects TRBV7-2 to TRBJ1-1, with D perhaps TRBD1 (5 bases). Germline CDR1 reads SGHTA; CDR2 reads FQGNSA. The CDR3 spans 14 residues. Trimming removed 1 base at V and 1 base at J, with 7 bases between. CDR3 region: CASSLVGGNTEAFF. In DNA, the CDR3 is TGTGCCAGCAGCTTAGTCGGGGGGAACACTGAAGCTTTCTTT.

This clone was seen a single time. J is TRBJ2-3 and V is TRBV5-1, with TRBD2 as a possible D gene (5 bases). This CDR3 has 17 residues. From germline, CDR1 is SGHRS and CDR2 YFSETQ. The germline V and J ends were trimmed by 5 bases and 1 base, with 20 bases remaining between them. CDR3: CASSLGSGVGGTDTQYF. The CDR3, as DNA: TGCGCCAGCAGTCTGGGGAGTGGGGTAGGTGGCACAGATACGCAGTATTTT.